This T cell receptor (beta chain) was identified during a study of cytomegalovirus exposure and HLA in healthy donors. The data were produced by immunoSEQ multiplex PCR, yet TCRdb's version contains in-frame clones alone and is incomplete. This sample has 57,000 or so clones; 90% to 95% occur once, and the top ten carry 2.2%. The sequence came from a woman in her twenties or thirties in good health and CMV-seronegative. Sequencing used PBMCs.

CDR3 loop: CASSESGGRGGYTF. Written as DNA, the CDR3 is TGTGCCAGCAGTGAATCGGGGGGGCGCGGCGGCTACACCTTC. The chain recombines TRBV25-1 with TRBJ1-2, with D maybe TRBD1 (6 bases). V lost 1 base to trimming and J lost 8 bases, with 14 bases between them. CDR1 MGHDK and CDR2 SYGVNS come from the germline V gene. This CDR3 has 14 amino acids.